The clone carrying this T cell receptor beta chain was detected once. This entry comes from a study of blood T cell repertoires in COVID-19. About the research overall: The United States, Italy and Spain provided the acute and convalescent COVID-19 samples.

Membership in each cohort depended on participant-reported clinical history. Generated by immunoSEQ multiplex PCR, the TCRdb table keeps only in-frame clones and is missing some. The profile shows roughly 200,000 clones, roughly 86% of them singletons. CDR3 size: 13 residues. The V and J ends lost 10 bases and 7 bases, in that order; junction bases with no gene match: 12. CDR1 and CDR2 (germline): ENHRY, SYGVKD. This TCR came from a man between 18 and 35 years old with acute COVID-19. The sequenced sample consisted of PBMCs or T cells enriched from blood (not recorded which). This chain joins TRBV10-3 and TRBJ1-2; 7 bases are shared with TRBD1. CDR3 nucleotides: TGTGCCACTTTCCGAACAGGGGTCGGTGGCTACACCTTC. Encoded protein: CATFRTGVGGYTF.